This T cell receptor beta chain is from a study of cytomegalovirus exposure and HLA in healthy donors. Study overall: Earlier, 100 million to 130 million unique TCR beta sequences were recovered from some 200 million T cells by an analysis.

Study results and caveats: The listing of fewer than 200 TCR beta chains classed them as cytomegalovirus-associated. HLA alleles were associated with around 17,000 TCR beta sequences in a later analysis at 0.05 false discovery rate. When analyzed later, a missense DCLRE1C variant was found to be linked to TCR beta V- and J-gene trimming.

This clone appeared a single time. The antigen remains undetermined. The PCR made use of 60 Vbeta and 13 Jbeta primers. Profiled with immunoSEQ multiplex PCR; TCRdb holds only in-frame clones, not every one. The sample shows about 120,000 clones, 65% of them seen only once. The source of this sequence is a woman in her 40s in good health and CMV-seropositive. The material sequenced was PBMCs.

The CDR3 DNA sequence: TGTGCCAGTAGCGCGGCGGGGGACGACTACGAGCAGTACTTC. Translation gives CASSAAGDDYEQYF. This rearrangement joins TRBV19 to TRBJ2-7, with 7 bases fitting TRBD2. In germline, CDR1 is LNHDA, CDR2 SQIVND (reference sequence). There are 14 residues in the CDR3. Trimming removed 6 bases from V and 3 bases from J; junction bases left unmatched: 8.